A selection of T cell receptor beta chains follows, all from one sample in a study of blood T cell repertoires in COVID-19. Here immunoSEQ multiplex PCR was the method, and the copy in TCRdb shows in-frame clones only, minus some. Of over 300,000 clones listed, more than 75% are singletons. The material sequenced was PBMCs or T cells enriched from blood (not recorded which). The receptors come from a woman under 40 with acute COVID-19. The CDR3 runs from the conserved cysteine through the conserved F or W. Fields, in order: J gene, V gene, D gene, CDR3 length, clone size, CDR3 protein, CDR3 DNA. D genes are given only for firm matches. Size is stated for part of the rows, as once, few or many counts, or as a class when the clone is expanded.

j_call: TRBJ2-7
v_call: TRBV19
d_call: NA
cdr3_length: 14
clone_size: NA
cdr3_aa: CASSFLGVQYEQYF
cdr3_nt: TGTGCCAGTAGTTTCCTAGGGGTACAGTACGAGCAGTACTTC

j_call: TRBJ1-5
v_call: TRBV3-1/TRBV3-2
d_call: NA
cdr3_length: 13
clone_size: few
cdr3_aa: CASSHEQAQPQHF
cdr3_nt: TGTGCCAGCAGCCATGAACAGGCTCAGCCCCAGCATTTT

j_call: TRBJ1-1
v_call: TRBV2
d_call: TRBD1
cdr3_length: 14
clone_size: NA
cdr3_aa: CASRGQGRLAEAFF
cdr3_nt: TGTGCCAGCAGGGGACAGGGACGTTTAGCTGAAGCTTTCTTT

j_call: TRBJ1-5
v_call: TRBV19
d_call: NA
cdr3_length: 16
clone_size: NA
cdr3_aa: CASSLSQANSNQPQHF
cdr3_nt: TGTGCCAGTAGTCTTTCCCAGGCAAATAGCAATCAGCCCCAGCATTTT

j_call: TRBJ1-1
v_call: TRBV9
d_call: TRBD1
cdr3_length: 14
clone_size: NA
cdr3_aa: CASSRGQGWTEAFF
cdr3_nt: TGTGCCAGCAGCAGAGGACAGGGCTGGACTGAAGCTTTCTTT

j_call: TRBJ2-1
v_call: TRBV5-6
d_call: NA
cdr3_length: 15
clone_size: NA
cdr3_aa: CASSLGGSSYNEQFF
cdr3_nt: TGTGCCAGCAGCTTAGGAGGGAGCTCCTACAATGAGCAGTTCTTC

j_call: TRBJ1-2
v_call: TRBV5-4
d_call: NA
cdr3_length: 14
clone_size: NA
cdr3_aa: CASSDPGLGYGYTF
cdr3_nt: TGTGCCAGCAGCGATCCCGGACTGGGCTATGGCTACACCTTC

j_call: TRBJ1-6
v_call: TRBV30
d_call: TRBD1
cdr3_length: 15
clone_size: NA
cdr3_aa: CAWRVGTGGNSPLHF
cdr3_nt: TGTGCCTGGAGGGTGGGGACAGGGGGCAATTCACCCCTCCACTTT

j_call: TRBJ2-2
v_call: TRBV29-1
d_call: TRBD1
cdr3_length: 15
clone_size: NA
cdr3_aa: CSVGWNRGNTGELFF
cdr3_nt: TGCAGCGTTGGTTGGAACAGGGGAAACACCGGGGAGCTGTTTTTT

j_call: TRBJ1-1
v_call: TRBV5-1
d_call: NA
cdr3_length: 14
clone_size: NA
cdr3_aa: CASSPSSRGKEAFF
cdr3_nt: TGCGCCAGCAGCCCCAGCAGTAGGGGTAAAGAGGCTTTCTTT

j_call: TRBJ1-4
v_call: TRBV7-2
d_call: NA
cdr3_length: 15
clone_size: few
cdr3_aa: CASTPQTGRGEKLFF
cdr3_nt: TGTGCCAGCACCCCCCAAACCGGTCGCGGAGAAAAACTGTTTTTT

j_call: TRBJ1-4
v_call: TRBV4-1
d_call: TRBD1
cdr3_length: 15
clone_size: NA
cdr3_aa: CASSQVTGGVEKLFF
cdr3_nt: TGCGCCAGCAGCCAAGTGACAGGGGGAGTTGAAAAACTGTTTTTT

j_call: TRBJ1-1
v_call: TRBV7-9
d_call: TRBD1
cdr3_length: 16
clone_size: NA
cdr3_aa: CASSLKIGTGNTEAFF
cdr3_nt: TGTGCCAGCAGCTTAAAGATAGGGACAGGGAACACTGAAGCTTTCTTT

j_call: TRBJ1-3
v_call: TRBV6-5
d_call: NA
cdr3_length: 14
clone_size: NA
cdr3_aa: CASRQGLSGNTIYF
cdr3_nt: TGTGCCAGCAGACAGGGCCTCTCTGGAAACACCATATATTTT

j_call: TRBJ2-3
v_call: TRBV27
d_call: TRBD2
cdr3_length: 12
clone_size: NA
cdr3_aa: CASTTTGGTQYF
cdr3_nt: TGTGCCAGCACTACCACGGGGGGTACGCAGTATTTT

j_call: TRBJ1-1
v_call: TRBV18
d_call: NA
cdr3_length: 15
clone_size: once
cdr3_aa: CASSPPRTENTEAFF
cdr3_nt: TGTGCCAGCTCACCCCCGCGGACAGAAAACACTGAAGCTTTCTTT

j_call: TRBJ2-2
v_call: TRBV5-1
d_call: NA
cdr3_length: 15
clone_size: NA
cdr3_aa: CASSNGTLYTGELFF
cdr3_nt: TGCGCCAGCAGCAACGGGACTTTGTACACCGGGGAGCTGTTTTTT

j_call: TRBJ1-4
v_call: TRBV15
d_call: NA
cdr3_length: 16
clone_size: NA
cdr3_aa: CATSRGEGFTNEKLFF
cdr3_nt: TGTGCCACCAGCAGAGGCGAGGGATTTACTAATGAAAAACTGTTTTTT

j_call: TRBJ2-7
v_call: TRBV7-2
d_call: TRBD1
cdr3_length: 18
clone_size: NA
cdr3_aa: CASSLAPRAQGAGYEQYF
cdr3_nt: TGTGCCAGCAGCTTAGCTCCCCGCGCCCAGGGGGCTGGGTACGAGCAGTACTTC

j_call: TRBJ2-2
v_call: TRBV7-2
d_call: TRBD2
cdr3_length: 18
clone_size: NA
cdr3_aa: CASSLETVASGGHGELFF
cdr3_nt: TGTGCCAGCAGCTTAGAAACGGTGGCTAGCGGGGGGCACGGGGAGCTGTTTTTT

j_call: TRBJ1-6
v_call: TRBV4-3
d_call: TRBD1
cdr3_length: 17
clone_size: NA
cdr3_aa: CASSQDSTGTGSSPLHF
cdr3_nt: TGCGCCAGCAGCCAAGACTCAACCGGGACAGGATCTTCACCCCTCCACTTT

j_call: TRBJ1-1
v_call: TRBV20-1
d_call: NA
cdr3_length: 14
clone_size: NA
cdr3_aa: CSASAQVGDTEAFF
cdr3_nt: TGCAGTGCTAGTGCGCAAGTCGGGGACACTGAAGCTTTCTTT

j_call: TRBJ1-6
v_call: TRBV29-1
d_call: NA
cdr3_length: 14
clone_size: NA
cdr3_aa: CSVAFGTSNSPLHF
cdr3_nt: TGCAGCGTTGCCTTCGGGACATCCAATTCACCCCTCCACTTT

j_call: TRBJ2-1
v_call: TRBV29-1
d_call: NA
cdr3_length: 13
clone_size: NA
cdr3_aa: CSAWGGAKNEQFF
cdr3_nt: TGCAGCGCCTGGGGCGGGGCTAAGAATGAGCAGTTCTTC

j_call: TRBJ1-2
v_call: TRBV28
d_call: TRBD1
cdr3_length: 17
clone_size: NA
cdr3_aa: CASGSGTGSAGNYGYTF
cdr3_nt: TGTGCCAGCGGATCCGGGACAGGGTCCGCGGGTAACTATGGCTACACCTTC